The 19 T cell receptor beta chains presented below share a single source sample, sequenced in a study of blood T cell repertoires in COVID-19. Method: immunoSEQ multiplex PCR; TCRdb's copy keeps in-frame clones and lacks some. The sample holds roughly 450,000 clones, roughly 91% seen once. The sequenced sample was PBMCs or T cells enriched from blood (not recorded which). The receptor set was obtained from a young man who had recovered from COVID-19.

This clone was seen a single time. This rearrangement joins TRBV6-1 to TRBJ2-7; 7 nucleotides line up with TRBD1. With V trimmed by 3 bases and J by 5 bases, 1 base remained unmatched. CDR1 and CDR2 (germline): MNHNS, SASEGT. This CDR3 comprises 12 residues. CDR3 in DNA: TGTGCCAGCAGTGAGCAGGGGGACGAGCAGTACTTC. Its translation is CASSEQGDEQYF.

The chain employs TRBV6-5 and TRBJ1-2; D is uncertain. The germline V and J ends were trimmed by 1 base and 0 bases, with 9 bases remaining between them. Germline V lookup: CDR1 MNHEY, CDR2 SVGAGI. This CDR3 has 15 residues. The CDR3 region has the DNA TGTGCCAGCAGTTACTTCCGGGAGTCTAACTATGGCTACACCTTC. It specifies CASSYFRESNYGYTF.

CDR3 protein: CASSSQGTRLEAFF. The DNA of the CDR3 is TGTGCCAGCAGTTCCCAGGGCACCCGTCTTGAAGCTTTCTTT. The chain combines TRBV27 with TRBJ1-1; D may be TRBD1 (5 bases). This CDR3 spans 14 amino acids. V lost 4 bases to trimming and J lost 7 bases, with 16 bases between them. The germline CDR1 and CDR2 sequences are MNHEY and SMNVEV (reference sequence).

This clone was seen a single time. The rearrangement joins TRBV6-4 to TRBJ1-2; a weak D match, TRBD1 (5 bases). CDR1 and CDR2 from the germline V gene are MRHNA and SNTAGT. The CDR3 totals 15 residues. Trimming took 5 bases from V and 1 from J, leaving 14 bases between them. This CDR3 reads CASSLETGGNYGYTF. CDR3 in DNA: TGTGCCAGCAGTCTAGAGACGGGGGGTAACTATGGCTACACCTTC.

This rearrangement joins TRBV5-1 to TRBJ2-1; TRBD2 matches at 10 bases. V lost 0 bases and J lost 2; bases outside the gene matches: 2. CDR3 length: 16 residues. The germline gives CDR1 SGHRS, CDR2 YFSETQ. CDR3 region: CASSLDSGRPYNEQFF. CDR3 bases: TGCGCCAGCAGCTTGGATAGCGGGAGGCCCTACAATGAGCAGTTCTTC.

The chain couples TRBV2 to TRBJ1-2; 12 positions agree with TRBD1. J gave up 8 bases and V 7 bases, and 5 bases lay outside the gene matches. CDR1 is SNHLY and CDR2 is FYNNEI in the germline V gene. The CDR3 consists of 13 residues. Written as DNA, the CDR3 is TGTGCCAGCACCGAGGGACAGGGGGCGGGCTACACCTTC. It codes for CASTEGQGAGYTF.

The chain recombines TRBV29-1 with TRBJ1-5; possible D gene TRBD1, 6 bases. The CDR3 length is 14 residues. The V gene lost 5 bases and the J gene lost 3 bases, with 14 bases spanning the gap. Germline CDR1 reads SQVTM; CDR2 reads ANQGSEA. This chain's CDR3 is CSVKQGNTNQPQHF. The CDR3 nucleotides are TGCAGCGTTAAACAGGGAAATACCAATCAGCCCCAGCATTTT. Variable domain in full (rest from reference TRBV29-1 and TRBJ1-5): SAVISQKPSRDICQRGTSLTIQCQVDSQVTMMFWYRQQPGQSLTLIATANQGSEATYESGFVIDKFPISRPNLTFSTLTVSNMSPEDSSIYLCSVKQGNTNQPQHFGDGTRLSIL.

The chain links TRBV6-5 to TRBJ2-3; 8 nucleotides match TRBD2. Germline CDR1 reads MNHEY; CDR2 reads SVGAGI. CDR3 length: 14 residues. The V gene end was trimmed by 8 bases and the J gene end by 6 bases; junction bases not matched to a gene: 10. In DNA form, the CDR3 reads TGTGCCAGCGATTCAGCGGGAGCCCCGGATACGCAGTATTTT. It is translated as CASDSAGAPDTQYF.

The chain employs TRBV28 and TRBJ1-5, with D possibly matching TRBD1 (6 bases). The CDR3 length is 14 residues. The V gene lost 3 bases and the J gene lost 6 bases, with 12 bases spanning the gap. Germline values: CDR1 MDHEN, CDR2 SYDVKM. The CDR3 loop is CASSFHREGQPQHF. The CDR3 coding sequence is TGTGCCAGCAGTTTCCACAGGGAAGGTCAGCCCCAGCATTTT.

This chain connects TRBV7-3 to TRBJ2-7, with a possible D match to TRBD1 (6 bases). Trimming removed 5 bases at V and 6 bases at J, with 20 bases between. The CDR3 is made up of 15 amino acids. CDR1 is SGHTA, CDR2 FQGTGA, per germline. The CDR3 loop is CASSPFSTGSSEQYF. CDR3 bases: TGTGCCAGCAGCCCATTCAGTACAGGGTCGTCCGAGCAGTACTTC.

This clone was detected only once. This chain uses TRBV12-3 or TRBV12-4 with TRBJ1-5, with a tentative D call TRBD1 (6 bases). The V and J ends lost 4 bases and 8 bases respectively, with 12 bases between them. The length of the CDR3 is 13 residues. The CDR3 DNA sequence: TGTGCCAGCAGTTCCCAGGGGAAGGAGCCCCAGCATTTT. It translates to CASSSQGKEPQHF.

The J gene is TRBJ2-1, the V gene TRBV10-2; 8 bases align to TRBD2. CDR3 length: 13 amino acids. V trimming: 5 bases; J trimming: 10 bases; junction bases outside the gene matches: 7. The germline V gene has CDR1 WSHSY and CDR2 SAAADI. CDR3 region: CASSSGGRGEQFF. The CDR3 coding sequence is TGCGCCAGCAGTAGCGGGGGAAGGGGAGAGCAGTTCTTC.

The chain is built from TRBV11-2 and TRBJ1-5; weak D call: TRBD1 (5 bases). V shed 5 bases and J shed 5 bases, with 16 bases lying between them. This CDR3 is 15 amino acids long. In germline, CDR1 is SGHAT, CDR2 FQNNGV. The CDR3 sequence is CASSRQGRLDQPQHF. The CDR3 nucleotides read TGTGCCAGCAGCCGGCAGGGCCGACTCGATCAGCCCCAGCATTTT.

The chain has TRBV10-3 and TRBJ2-5; no definite D call. Trimming took off 3 bases at V and 5 bases at J, with 7 bases between the two ends. The CDR3 extends over 12 amino acids. Germline-derived CDR1 and CDR2 are ENHRY and SYGVKD. CDR3 in amino acids: CAISDTSETQYF. The CDR3 region has the DNA TGTGCCATCAGTGATACAAGTGAGACCCAGTACTTC.

The gene calls are TRBV19 and TRBJ2-2; D is possibly TRBD1 (6 bases). This CDR3 is built from 14 residues. The V gene's germline CDR1 is LNHDA and CDR2 SQIVND (reference sequence). V lost 1 base, J lost 4 bases, and 7 bases lay in between. The CDR3 DNA is TGTGCCAGTAGTATAGCCAGGGGCACCGGGGAGCTGTTTTTT. Translating gives CASSIARGTGELFF.

V is TRBV11-3 and J is TRBJ2-5, with TRBD2 identical over 10 bases. The CDR3 has 14 residues. Per the germline V gene, CDR1 is SGHNT and CDR2 is YENEEA. J was trimmed by 5 bases and V by 5 bases; bases with no gene match: 5. CDR3 nucleotides: TGTGCCAGCAGCATTAGCGGGGGGCCTGAGACCCAGTACTTC. Amino acids: CASSISGGPETQYF.

The chain links TRBV19 to TRBJ1-4; possibly TRBD1 for D (5 bases). The CDR3 extends over 15 amino acids. V gave up 3 bases and J gave up 5 bases, with 13 bases separating them. The V gene's germline CDR1 is LNHDA and CDR2 SQIVND (reference sequence). Written as DNA, the CDR3 is TGTGCCAGTAGTATTCTACAGGAGAAAAATGAAAAACTGTTTTTT. This sequence encodes CASSILQEKNEKLFF.

DNA of the CDR3: TGTGCCAGCACCCCCGGGGGTACGAGCTCCTACAATGAGCAGTTCTTC. Translation gives CASTPGGTSSYNEQFF. The V gene is TRBV27, the J gene TRBJ2-1; D perhaps matches TRBD2 (6 bases). The CDR3 spans 16 residues. The V end lost 7 bases, the J end lost 0 bases, and 16 bases lay between the germline ends. CDR1 MNHEY and CDR2 SMNVEV come from the germline V gene (reference sequence).

The chain links TRBV7-2 to TRBJ2-7, with unresolved D. This CDR3 spans 12 amino acids. Deletions cut 5 bases from V and 2 bases from J, with 7 bases between. CDR1 SGHTA and CDR2 FQGNSA come from the germline V gene. The CDR3 DNA is TGTGCCAGCAGCCCTACGGCCTACGAGCAGTACTTC. Translated, it gives CASSPTAYEQYF.